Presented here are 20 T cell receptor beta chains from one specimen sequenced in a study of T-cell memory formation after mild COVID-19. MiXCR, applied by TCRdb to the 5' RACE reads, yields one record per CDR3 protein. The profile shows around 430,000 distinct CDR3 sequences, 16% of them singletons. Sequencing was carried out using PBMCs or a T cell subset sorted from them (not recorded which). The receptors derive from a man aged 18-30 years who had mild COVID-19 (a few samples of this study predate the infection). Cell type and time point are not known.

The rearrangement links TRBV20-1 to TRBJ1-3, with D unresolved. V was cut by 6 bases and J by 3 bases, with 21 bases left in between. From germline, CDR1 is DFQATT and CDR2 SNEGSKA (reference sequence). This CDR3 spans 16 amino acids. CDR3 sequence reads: CSAIGPRKTDGNTIYF. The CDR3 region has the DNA TGCAGTGCCATAGGACCTCGAAAGACTGATGGAAACACCATATATTTT.

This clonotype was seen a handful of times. CDR3 residues: CASSVAPDNEKLFF. In DNA, the CDR3 is TGTGCCAGCAGCGTAGCACCCGATAATGAAAAACTGTTTTTT. This chain uses TRBV9 with TRBJ1-4; D is uncertain. Germline CDR1 reads SGDLS; CDR2 reads YYNGEE. Deletions cut 0 bases from V and 4 bases from J, with 7 bases between. The CDR3 is 14 amino acids. The variable domain in full, with the rest retrieved from reference TRBV9 and TRBJ1-4, is DSGVTQTPKHLITATGQRVTLRCSPRSGDLSVYWYQQSLDQGLQFLIQYYNGEERAKGNILERFSAQQFPDLHSELNLSSLELGDSALYFCASSVAPDNEKLFFGSGTQLSVL.

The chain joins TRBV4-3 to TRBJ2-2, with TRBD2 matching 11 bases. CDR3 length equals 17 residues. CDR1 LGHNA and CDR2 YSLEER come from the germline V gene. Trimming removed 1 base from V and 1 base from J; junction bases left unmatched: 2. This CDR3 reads CASSQGLAGGNTGELFF. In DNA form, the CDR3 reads TGCGCCAGCAGCCAAGGTCTAGCGGGGGGGAACACCGGGGAGCTGTTTTTT.

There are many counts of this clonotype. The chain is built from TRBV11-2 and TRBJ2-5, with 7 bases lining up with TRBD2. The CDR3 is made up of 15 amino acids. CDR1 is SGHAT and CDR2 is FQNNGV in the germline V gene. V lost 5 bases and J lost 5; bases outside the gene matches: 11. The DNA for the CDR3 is TGTGCCAGCAGCCCCCTAGGCGGGGGTTGGGAGACCCAGTACTTC. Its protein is CASSPLGGGWETQYF.

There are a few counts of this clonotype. CDR3 sequence reads: CASSFTVAGANVLTF. The DNA of the CDR3 is TGTGCCAGCAGCTTCACAGTGGCTGGGGCCAACGTCCTGACTTTC. This chain connects TRBV3-1 to TRBJ2-6; D is ambiguous. This CDR3 contains 15 residues. Per the germline V gene, CDR1 is LGHDT and CDR2 is YNNKEL (reference sequence). The ends were cut back, 5 bases at V and 2 bases at J, with 10 bases in the middle.

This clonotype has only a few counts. CDR3 loop: CSAEYRVWPYNEQFF. The DNA of the CDR3 is TGCAGTGCGGAATACAGGGTCTGGCCCTACAATGAGCAGTTCTTC. The gene calls are TRBV20-1 and TRBJ2-1; D is possibly TRBD1 (6 bases). The V and J ends lost 6 bases and 2 bases respectively, with 17 bases between them. The CDR3 consists of 15 residues. Germline V gives CDR1 DFQATT, CDR2 SNEGSKA (reference sequence).

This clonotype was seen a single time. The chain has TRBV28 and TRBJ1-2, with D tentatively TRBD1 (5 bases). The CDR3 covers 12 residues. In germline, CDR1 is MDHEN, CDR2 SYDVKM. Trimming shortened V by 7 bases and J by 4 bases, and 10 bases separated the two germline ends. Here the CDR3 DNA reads TGTGCCAGCACGGGGGACGGCTATGGCTACACCTTC. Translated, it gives CASTGDGYGYTF.

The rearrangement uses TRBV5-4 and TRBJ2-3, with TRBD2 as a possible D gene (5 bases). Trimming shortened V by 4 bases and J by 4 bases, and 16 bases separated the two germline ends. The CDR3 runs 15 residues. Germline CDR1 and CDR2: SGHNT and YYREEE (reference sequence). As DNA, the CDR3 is TGTGCCAGCAGCCCCGGTGGGAGCGCGGCAGATACGCAGTATTTT. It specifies CASSPGGSAADTQYF.

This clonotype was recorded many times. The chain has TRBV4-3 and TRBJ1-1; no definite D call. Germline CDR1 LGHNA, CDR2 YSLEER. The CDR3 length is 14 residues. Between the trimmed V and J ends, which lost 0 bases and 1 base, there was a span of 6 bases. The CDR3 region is CASSQDMGNTEAFF. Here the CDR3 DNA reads TGCGCCAGCAGCCAAGATATGGGGAACACTGAAGCTTTCTTT.

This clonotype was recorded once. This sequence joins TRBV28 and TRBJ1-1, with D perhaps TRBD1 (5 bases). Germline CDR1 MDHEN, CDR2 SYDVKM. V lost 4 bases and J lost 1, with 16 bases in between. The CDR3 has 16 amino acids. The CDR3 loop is CASSSPQGSRNTEAFF. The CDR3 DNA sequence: TGTGCCAGCAGTTCCCCCCAGGGATCTCGGAACACTGAAGCTTTCTTT.

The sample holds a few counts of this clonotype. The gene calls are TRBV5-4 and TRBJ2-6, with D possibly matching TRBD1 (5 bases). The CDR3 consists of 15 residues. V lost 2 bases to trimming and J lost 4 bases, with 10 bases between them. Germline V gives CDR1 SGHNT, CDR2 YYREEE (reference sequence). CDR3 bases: TGTGCCAGCAGCTTTGGACATACCGGGGCCAACGTCCTGACTTTC. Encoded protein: CASSFGHTGANVLTF.

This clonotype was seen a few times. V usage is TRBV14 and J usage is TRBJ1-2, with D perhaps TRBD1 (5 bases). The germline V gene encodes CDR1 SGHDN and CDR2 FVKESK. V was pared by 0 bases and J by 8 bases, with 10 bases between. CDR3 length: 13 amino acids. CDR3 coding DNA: TGTGCCAGCAGCCAAGACAGGGCTTGGGGCTACACCTTC. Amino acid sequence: CASSQDRAWGYTF.

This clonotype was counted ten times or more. For the CDR3, the DNA is TGTGCCAGCAGCTTAGTAGATAAAGAGACCCAGTACTTC. As protein: CASSLVDKETQYF. The chain joins TRBV7-2 to TRBJ2-5; D is ambiguous. Germline CDR1 SGHTA, CDR2 FQGNSA. The CDR3 has 13 residues. V was pared by 1 base and J by 3 bases, with 6 bases between.

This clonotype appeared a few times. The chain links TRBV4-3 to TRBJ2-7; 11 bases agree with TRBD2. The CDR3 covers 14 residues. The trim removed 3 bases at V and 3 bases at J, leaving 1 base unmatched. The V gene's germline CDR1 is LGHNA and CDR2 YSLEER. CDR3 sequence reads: CASSQGTSGYEQYF. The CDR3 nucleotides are TGCGCCAGCAGCCAGGGGACTAGCGGCTACGAGCAGTACTTC.

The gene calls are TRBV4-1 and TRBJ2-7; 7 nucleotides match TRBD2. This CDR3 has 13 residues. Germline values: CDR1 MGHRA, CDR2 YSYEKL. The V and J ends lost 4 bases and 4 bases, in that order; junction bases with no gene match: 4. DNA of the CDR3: TGCGCCAGCAGCCCCTGGGAGGGGTACGAGCAGTACGTC. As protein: CASSPWEGYEQYV.

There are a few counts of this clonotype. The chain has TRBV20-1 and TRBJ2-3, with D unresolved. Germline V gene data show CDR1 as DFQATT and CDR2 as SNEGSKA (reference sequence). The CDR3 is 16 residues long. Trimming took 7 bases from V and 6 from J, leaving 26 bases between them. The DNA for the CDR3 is TGCAGTGGGGCTCCCTCGGCTCACACACTGTCTGATACGCAGTATTTT. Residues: CSGAPSAHTLSDTQYF.

CDR3 loop: CASSFAQGLNQPQHF. The CDR3 DNA reads TGTGCCAGCAGCTTCGCCCAGGGGTTAAATCAGCCCCAGCATTTT. The chain joins TRBV7-9 to TRBJ1-5; weak D call: TRBD1 (6 bases). The CDR3 consists of 15 residues. V was trimmed by 3 bases and J by 4 bases, leaving 13 bases between them. Per the germline V gene, CDR1 is SEHNR and CDR2 is FQNEAQ (reference sequence).

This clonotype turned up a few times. The CDR3 reads CASSVGSDGDTEAFF. CDR3 bases: TGTGCCAGCAGCGTAGGTTCGGACGGAGACACTGAAGCTTTCTTT. This sequence joins TRBV9 and TRBJ1-1, with D unresolved. This CDR3 comprises 15 residues. The V gene lost 0 bases and the J gene lost 3 bases, with 12 bases spanning the gap. CDR1 is SGDLS and CDR2 is YYNGEE in the germline V gene.

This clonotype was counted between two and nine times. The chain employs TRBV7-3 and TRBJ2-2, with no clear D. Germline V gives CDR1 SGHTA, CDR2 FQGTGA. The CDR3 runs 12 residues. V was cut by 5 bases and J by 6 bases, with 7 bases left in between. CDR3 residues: CASSPRPGELFF. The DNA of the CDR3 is TGTGCCAGCAGCCCCCGTCCCGGGGAGCTGTTTTTT.

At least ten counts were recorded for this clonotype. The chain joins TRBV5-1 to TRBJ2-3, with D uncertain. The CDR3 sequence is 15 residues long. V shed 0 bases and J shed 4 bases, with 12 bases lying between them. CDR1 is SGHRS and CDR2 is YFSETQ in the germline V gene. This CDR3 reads CASSLAGLVPDTQYF. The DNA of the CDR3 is TGCGCCAGCAGCTTGGCCGGCCTGGTCCCAGATACGCAGTATTTT.